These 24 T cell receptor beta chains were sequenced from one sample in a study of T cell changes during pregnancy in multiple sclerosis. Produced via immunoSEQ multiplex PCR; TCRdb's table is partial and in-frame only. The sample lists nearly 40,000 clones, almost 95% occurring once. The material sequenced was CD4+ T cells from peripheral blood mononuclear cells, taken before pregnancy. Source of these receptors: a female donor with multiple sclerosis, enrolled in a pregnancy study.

This chain's CDR3 is CASSQQWGRAEDLQFF. In nucleotides, the CDR3 is TGCGCCAGCAGCCAACAATGGGGGAGGGCGGAAGACCTGCAGTTCTTC. The chain has TRBV4-3 and TRBJ2-1, with 7 bases lining up with TRBD2. Germline lookup yields CDR1 LGHNA and CDR2 YSLEER. The trim removed 2 bases at V and 12 bases at J, leaving 16 bases unmatched. There are 16 residues in the CDR3.

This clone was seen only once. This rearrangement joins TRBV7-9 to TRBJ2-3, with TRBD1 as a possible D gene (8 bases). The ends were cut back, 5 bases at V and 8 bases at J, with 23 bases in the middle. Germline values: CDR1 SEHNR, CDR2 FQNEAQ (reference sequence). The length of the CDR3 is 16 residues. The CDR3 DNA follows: TGTGCCAGCAGCCGCCGGACAGGGCCAAGGGGGGGTACGCAGTATTTT. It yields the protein CASSRRTGPRGGTQYF.

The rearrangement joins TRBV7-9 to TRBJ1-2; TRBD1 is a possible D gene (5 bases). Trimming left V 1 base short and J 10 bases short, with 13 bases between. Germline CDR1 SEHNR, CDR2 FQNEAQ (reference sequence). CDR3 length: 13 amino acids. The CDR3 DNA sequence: TGTGCCAGCAGCTTAGGTCAGGGTAGCATCTACACCTTC. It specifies CASSLGQGSIYTF.

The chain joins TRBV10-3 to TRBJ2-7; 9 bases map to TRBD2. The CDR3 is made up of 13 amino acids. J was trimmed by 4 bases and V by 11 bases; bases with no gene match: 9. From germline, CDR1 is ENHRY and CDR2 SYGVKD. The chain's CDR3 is CAVQRGEGYEQYF. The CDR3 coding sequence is TGTGCCGTCCAGCGGGGGGAGGGATACGAGCAGTACTTC.

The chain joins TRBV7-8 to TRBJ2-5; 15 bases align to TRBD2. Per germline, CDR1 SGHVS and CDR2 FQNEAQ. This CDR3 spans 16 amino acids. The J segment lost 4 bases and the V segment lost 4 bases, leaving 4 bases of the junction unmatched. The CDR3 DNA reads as TGTGCCAGCAGCTCCCCGGGACTAGCGGGAGGAGAGACCCAGTACTTC. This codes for CASSSPGLAGGETQYF.

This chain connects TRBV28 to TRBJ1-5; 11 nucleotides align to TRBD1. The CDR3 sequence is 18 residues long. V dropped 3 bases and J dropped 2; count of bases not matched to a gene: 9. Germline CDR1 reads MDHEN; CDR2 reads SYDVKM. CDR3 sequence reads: CASSFFTDRGQGNQPQHF. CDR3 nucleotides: TGTGCCAGCAGTTTTTTTACGGACAGGGGGCAGGGCAATCAGCCCCAGCATTTT.

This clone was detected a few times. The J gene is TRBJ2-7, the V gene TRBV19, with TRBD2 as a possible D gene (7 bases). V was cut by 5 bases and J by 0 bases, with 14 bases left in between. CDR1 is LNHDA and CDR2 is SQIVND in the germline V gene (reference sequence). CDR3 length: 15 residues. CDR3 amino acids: CASSPRGGTSYEQYF. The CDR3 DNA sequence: TGTGCCAGTAGTCCGAGGGGGGGTACCTCCTACGAGCAGTACTTC.

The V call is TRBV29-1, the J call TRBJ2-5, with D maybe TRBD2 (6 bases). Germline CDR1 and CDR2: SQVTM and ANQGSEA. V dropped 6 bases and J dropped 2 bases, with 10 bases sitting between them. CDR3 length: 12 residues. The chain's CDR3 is CSVGTSQETQYF. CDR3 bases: TGCAGCGTGGGGACTTCACAAGAGACCCAGTACTTC.

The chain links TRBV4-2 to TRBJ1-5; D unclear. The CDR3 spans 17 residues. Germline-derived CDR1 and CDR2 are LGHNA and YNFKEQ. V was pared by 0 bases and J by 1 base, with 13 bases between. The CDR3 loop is CASSQEFEGKSNQPQHF. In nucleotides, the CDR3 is TGTGCCAGCAGCCAAGAATTCGAGGGAAAAAGCAATCAGCCCCAGCATTTT.

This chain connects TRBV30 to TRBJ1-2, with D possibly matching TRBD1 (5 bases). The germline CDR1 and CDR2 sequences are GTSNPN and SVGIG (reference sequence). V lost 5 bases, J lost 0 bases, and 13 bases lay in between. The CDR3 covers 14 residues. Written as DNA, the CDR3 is TGTGCCTGGTCCCCCGGGGGGGCTAACTATGGCTACACCTTC. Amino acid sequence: CAWSPGGANYGYTF.

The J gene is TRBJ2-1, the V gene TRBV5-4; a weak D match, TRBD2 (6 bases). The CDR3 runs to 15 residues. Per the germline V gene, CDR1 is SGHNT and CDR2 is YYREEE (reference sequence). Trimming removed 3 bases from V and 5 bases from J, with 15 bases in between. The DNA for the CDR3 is TGTGCCAGCAGCTCAAGACTAGACCTCGACAATGAGCAGTTCTTC. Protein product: CASSSRLDLDNEQFF.

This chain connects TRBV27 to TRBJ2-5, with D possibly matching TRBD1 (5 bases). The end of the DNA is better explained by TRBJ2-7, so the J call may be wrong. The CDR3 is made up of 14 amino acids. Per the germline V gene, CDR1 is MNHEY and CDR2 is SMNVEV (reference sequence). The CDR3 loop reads CASSYRQGSYEQYF. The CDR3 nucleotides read TGTGCCAGCAGTTATCGTCAGGGATCCTACGAGCAGTACTTC.

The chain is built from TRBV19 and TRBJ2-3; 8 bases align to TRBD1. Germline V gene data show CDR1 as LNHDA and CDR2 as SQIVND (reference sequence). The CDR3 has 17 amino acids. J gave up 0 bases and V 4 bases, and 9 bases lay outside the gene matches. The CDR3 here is CASSTGQGARSTDTQYF. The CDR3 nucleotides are TGTGCCAGTAGTACTGGACAGGGCGCCAGGAGCACAGATACGCAGTATTTT. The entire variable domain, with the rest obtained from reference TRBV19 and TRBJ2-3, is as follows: DGGITQSPKYLFRKEGQNVTLSCEQNLNHDAMYWYRQDPGQGLRLIYYSQIVNDFQKGDIAEGYSVSREKKESFPLTVTSAQKNPTAFYLCASSTGQGARSTDTQYFGPGTRLTVL.

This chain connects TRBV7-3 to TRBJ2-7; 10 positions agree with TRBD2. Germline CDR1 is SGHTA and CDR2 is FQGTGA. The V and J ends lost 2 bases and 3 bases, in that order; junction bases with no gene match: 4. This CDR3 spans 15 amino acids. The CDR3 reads CASSLSSSGSYEQYF. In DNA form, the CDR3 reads TGTGCCAGCAGCTTATCCTCTAGCGGGAGCTACGAGCAGTACTTC.

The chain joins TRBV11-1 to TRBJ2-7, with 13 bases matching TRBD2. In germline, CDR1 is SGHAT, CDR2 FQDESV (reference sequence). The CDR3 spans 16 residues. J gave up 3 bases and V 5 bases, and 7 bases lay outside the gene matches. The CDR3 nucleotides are TGTGCCAGCAGCCCAGTGGGACTAGCGGGAATCTACGAGCAGTACTTC. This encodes CASSPVGLAGIYEQYF.

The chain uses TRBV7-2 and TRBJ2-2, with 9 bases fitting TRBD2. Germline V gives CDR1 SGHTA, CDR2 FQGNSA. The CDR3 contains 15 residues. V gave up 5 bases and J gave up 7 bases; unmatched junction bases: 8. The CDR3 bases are TGTGCCAGCAGCCGCCGACTAGCGGCTAGCGGGGAGCTGTTTTTT. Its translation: CASSRRLAASGELFF.

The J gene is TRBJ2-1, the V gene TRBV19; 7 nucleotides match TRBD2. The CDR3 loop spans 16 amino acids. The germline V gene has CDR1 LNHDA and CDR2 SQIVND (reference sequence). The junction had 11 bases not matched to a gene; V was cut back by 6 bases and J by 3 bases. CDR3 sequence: CASSIRSGANYNEQFF. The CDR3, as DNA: TGTGCCAGTAGCATTAGAAGCGGGGCCAACTACAATGAGCAGTTCTTC. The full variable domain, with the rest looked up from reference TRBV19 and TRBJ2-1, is DGGITQSPKYLFRKEGQNVTLSCEQNLNHDAMYWYRQDPGQGLRLIYYSQIVNDFQKGDIAEGYSVSREKKESFPLTVTSAQKNPTAFYLCASSIRSGANYNEQFFGPGTRLTVL.

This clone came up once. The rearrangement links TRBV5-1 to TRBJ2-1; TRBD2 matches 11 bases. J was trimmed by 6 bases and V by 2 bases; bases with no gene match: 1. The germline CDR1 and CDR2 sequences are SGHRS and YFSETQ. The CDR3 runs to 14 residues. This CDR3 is CASSFSGRANEQFF. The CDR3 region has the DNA TGCGCCAGCAGCTTTAGCGGGAGGGCCAATGAGCAGTTCTTC.

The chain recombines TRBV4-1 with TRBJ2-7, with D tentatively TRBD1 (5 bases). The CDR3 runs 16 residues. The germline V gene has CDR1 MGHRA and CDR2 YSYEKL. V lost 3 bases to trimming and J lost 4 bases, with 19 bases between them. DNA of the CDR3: TGCGCCAGCAGCCAGAACCCAGGGCGTTTCGGTTACGAGCAGTACTTC. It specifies CASSQNPGRFGYEQYF.

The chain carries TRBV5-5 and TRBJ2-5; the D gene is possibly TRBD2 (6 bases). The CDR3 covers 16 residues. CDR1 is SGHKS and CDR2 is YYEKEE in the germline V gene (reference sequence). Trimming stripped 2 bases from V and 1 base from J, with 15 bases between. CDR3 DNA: TGTGCCAGCAGCTTTCAAGTGGGAGGCCCCCAAGAGACCCAGTACTTC. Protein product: CASSFQVGGPQETQYF.

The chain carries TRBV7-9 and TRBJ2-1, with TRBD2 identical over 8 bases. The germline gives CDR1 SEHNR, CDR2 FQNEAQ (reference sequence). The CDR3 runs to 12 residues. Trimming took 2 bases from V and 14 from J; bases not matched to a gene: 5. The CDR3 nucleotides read TGTGCCAGCAGCTTAAGTTCGGGAGGGGAGTTCTTC. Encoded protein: CASSLSSGGEFF.

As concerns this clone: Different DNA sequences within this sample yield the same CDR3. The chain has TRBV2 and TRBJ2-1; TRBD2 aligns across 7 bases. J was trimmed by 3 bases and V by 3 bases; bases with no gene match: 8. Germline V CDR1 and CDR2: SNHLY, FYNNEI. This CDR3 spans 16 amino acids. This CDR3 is CASSEAASGFYNEQFF. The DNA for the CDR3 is TGTGCCAGCAGTGAGGCGGCTAGCGGTTTCTACAATGAGCAGTTCTTC.

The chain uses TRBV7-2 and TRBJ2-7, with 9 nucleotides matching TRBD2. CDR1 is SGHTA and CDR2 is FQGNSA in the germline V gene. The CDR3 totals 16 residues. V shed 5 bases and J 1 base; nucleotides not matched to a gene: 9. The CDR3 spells CASSPNQAGGSYEQYF. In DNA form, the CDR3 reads TGTGCCAGCAGCCCAAATCAAGCGGGGGGTTCCTACGAGCAGTACTTC.

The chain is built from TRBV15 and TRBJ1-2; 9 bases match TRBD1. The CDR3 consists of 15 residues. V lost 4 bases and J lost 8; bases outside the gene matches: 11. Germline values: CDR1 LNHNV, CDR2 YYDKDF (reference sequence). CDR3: CATSNTGTGIKGYTF. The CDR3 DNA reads TGTGCCACCAGCAATACCGGGACAGGGATCAAGGGCTACACCTTC.